The rows below give T cell receptor beta chains drawn from one sample of a study of T cell responses to AZD1222 COVID-19 vaccine. Only in-frame clones appear in the TCRdb table, and some are missing; sequencing was by immunoSEQ multiplex PCR. The sample lists 95,000 to 150,000 clones; around 85% were seen once. This sample comprised peripheral blood, obtained on day 0 of AZD1222 vaccination. All receptors derive from an adult in good health. The CDR3 runs from the conserved cysteine through the conserved F or W. The D gene is left open where the match is weak. Size is omitted from some rows. Given values are once, few, many or a class for expanded clones.

size: NA; J: TRBJ2-1; V: TRBV6-2/TRBV6-3; D: TRBD1; CDR3: CASSYPYGQVYNEQFF; DNA: TGTGCCAGCAGTTACCCTTACGGACAGGTCTACAATGAGCAGTTCTTC
size: NA; J: TRBJ1-2; V: TRBV4-3; D: TRBD1; CDR3: CASSQTGGSGYGYTF; DNA: TGCGCCAGCAGCCAAACAGGGGGCTCTGGCTATGGCTACACCTTC
size: NA; J: TRBJ1-6; V: TRBV3-1/TRBV3-2; D: NA; CDR3: CASSQEVTANSPLHF; DNA: TGTGCCAGCAGCCAAGAGGTGACAGCTAATTCACCCCTCCACTTT
size: NA; J: TRBJ2-1; V: TRBV7-9; D: TRBD2; CDR3: CASSSHTSGRVGEQFF; DNA: TGTGCCAGCAGCTCCCACACTAGCGGGAGGGTCGGTGAGCAGTTCTTC
size: NA; J: TRBJ2-7; V: TRBV5-6; D: NA; CDR3: CASSSGPTYEQYF; DNA: TGTGCCAGCAGCTCCGGGCCCACCTACGAGCAGTACTTC
size: NA; J: TRBJ2-5; V: TRBV7-9; D: TRBD2; CDR3: CASSWDYMETQYF; DNA: TGTGCCAGCAGCTGGGACTACATGGAGACCCAGTACTTC
size: NA; J: TRBJ2-7; V: TRBV25-1; D: TRBD1; CDR3: CASSGYRGSPPYEQYF; DNA: TGTGCCAGCAGTGGATACAGGGGGTCCCCACCCTACGAGCAGTACTTC
size: NA; J: TRBJ1-1; V: TRBV25-1; D: NA; CDR3: CATKARAFF; DNA: TGTGCCACTAAGGCCCGAGCTTTCTTT
size: NA; J: TRBJ2-2; V: TRBV15; D: NA; CDR3: CATSRATDTNTGELFF; DNA: TGTGCCACCAGCAGAGCTACGGACACGAACACCGGGGAGCTGTTTTTT
size: NA; J: TRBJ1-1; V: TRBV5-1; D: NA; CDR3: CASSDQAGGTEAFF; DNA: TGCGCCAGCAGCGACCAAGCTGGAGGCACTGAAGCTTTCTTT
size: NA; J: TRBJ2-5; V: TRBV7-2; D: TRBD1; CDR3: CASSTNRGPQETQYF; DNA: TGTGCCAGCAGCACGAACAGGGGTCCCCAAGAGACCCAGTACTTC
size: NA; J: TRBJ2-1; V: TRBV24-1; D: TRBD2; CDR3: CATGKLAGLVNEQFF; DNA: TGTGCCACCGGGAAACTAGCGGGGTTAGTCAATGAGCAGTTCTTC
size: NA; J: TRBJ2-7; V: TRBV28; D: TRBD2; CDR3: CASSLTSGVGEQYF; DNA: TGTGCCAGCAGTTTAACTAGCGGGGTAGGTGAGCAGTACTTC
size: NA; J: TRBJ1-3; V: TRBV5-4; D: NA; CDR3: CASSLQGGSSGNTIYF; DNA: TGTGCCAGCAGCTTGCAAGGAGGAAGCTCTGGAAACACCATATATTTT
size: NA; J: TRBJ2-7; V: TRBV6-6; D: NA; CDR3: CASSYHRSSYEQYF; DNA: TGTGCCAGCAGTTATCATAGGAGCTCCTACGAGCAGTACTTC
size: NA; J: TRBJ1-1; V: TRBV6-4; D: TRBD1; CDR3: CASSESGTGVDEAFF; DNA: TGTGCCAGCAGCGAGTCCGGGACAGGGGTTGATGAAGCTTTCTTT
size: NA; J: TRBJ2-7; V: TRBV2; D: NA; CDR3: CASRSRGPYEQYF; DNA: TGTGCCAGCAGAAGCAGGGGCCCCTACGAGCAGTACTTC
size: NA; J: TRBJ2-7; V: TRBV5-1; D: TRBD2; CDR3: CASRDSGRSYEQYF; DNA: TGCGCCAGCAGGGACAGCGGGAGAAGCTACGAGCAGTACTTC
size: NA; J: TRBJ2-7; V: TRBV28; D: NA; CDR3: CASKGVLYEQYF; DNA: TGTGCCAGCAAAGGGGTCCTCTACGAGCAGTACTTC
size: NA; J: TRBJ1-5; V: TRBV29-1; D: NA; CDR3: CSVVWTSGDQPQHF; DNA: TGCAGCGTTGTATGGACATCGGGGGACCAGCCCCAGCATTTT
size: NA; J: TRBJ2-2; V: TRBV7-3; D: NA; CDR3: CASRASSYAGELFF; DNA: TGTGCCAGCAGGGCTTCTAGTTATGCCGGGGAGCTGTTTTTT
size: NA; J: TRBJ1-2; V: TRBV5-1; D: TRBD1; CDR3: CASSWGQPNYGYTF; DNA: TGCGCCAGCAGCTGGGGACAGCCTAACTATGGCTACACCTTC
size: NA; J: TRBJ2-6; V: TRBV5-1; D: NA; CDR3: CASSLQGSLSGANVLTF; DNA: TGCGCCAGCAGCTTGCAGGGTTCCCTCTCTGGGGCCAACGTCCTGACTTTC
size: NA; J: TRBJ2-7; V: TRBV19; D: NA; CDR3: CAACTGSYEQYF; DNA: TGTGCCGCGTGCACGGGGTCCTACGAGCAGTACTTC
size: NA; J: TRBJ1-6; V: TRBV3-1/TRBV3-2; D: TRBD1; CDR3: CASSLGQENSPLHF; DNA: TGTGCCAGCAGTCTGGGACAGGAGAATTCACCCCTCCACTTT
size: NA; J: TRBJ1-1; V: TRBV28; D: NA; CDR3: CASSQLNTEAFF; DNA: TGTGCCAGCAGTCAACTGAACACTGAAGCTTTCTTT
size: NA; J: TRBJ1-1; V: TRBV3-1/TRBV3-2; D: NA; CDR3: CASSPGIMNTEAFF; DNA: TGTGCCAGCAGCCCCGGGATAATGAACACTGAAGCTTTCTTT
size: NA; J: TRBJ1-1; V: TRBV20-1; D: TRBD1; CDR3: CSASRTGGWTEAFF; DNA: TGCAGTGCTAGTCGCACAGGGGGCTGGACTGAAGCTTTCTTT
size: NA; J: TRBJ1-2; V: TRBV30; D: NA; CDR3: CAWSGREGGIDGYTF; DNA: TGTGCCTGGAGTGGGCGTGAAGGGGGAATCGATGGCTACACCTTC
size: NA; J: TRBJ2-2; V: TRBV28; D: NA; CDR3: CASRVGWSTGELFF; DNA: TGTGCCAGCAGAGTAGGGTGGAGCACCGGGGAGCTGTTTTTT
size: NA; J: TRBJ1-5; V: TRBV28; D: NA; CDR3: CASSGSLNQPQHF; DNA: TGTGCCAGCAGTGGGTCGCTAAATCAGCCCCAGCATTTT
size: NA; J: TRBJ1-4; V: TRBV18; D: NA; CDR3: CASSPALDEKLFF; DNA: TGTGCCAGCTCACCGGCGTTGGATGAAAAACTGTTTTTT
size: NA; J: TRBJ1-5; V: TRBV19; D: NA; CDR3: CASSLHLLGSNQPQHF; DNA: TGTGCCAGTAGTCTTCACCTATTGGGAAGCAATCAGCCCCAGCATTTT
size: NA; J: TRBJ2-7; V: TRBV7-9; D: NA; CDR3: CASSLGPGKQGSSYEQYF; DNA: TGTGCCAGCAGCTTAGGGCCCGGAAAACAGGGAAGCTCCTACGAGCAGTACTTC
size: once; J: TRBJ2-5; V: TRBV15; D: TRBD1; CDR3: CATSRDRGQGRETQYF; DNA: TGTGCCACCAGCAGAGATAGGGGACAGGGAAGAGAGACCCAGTACTTC
size: NA; J: TRBJ1-2; V: TRBV29-1; D: TRBD1; CDR3: CSVEVNGQGSNYGYTF; DNA: TGCAGCGTTGAAGTAAACGGACAGGGCTCCAACTATGGCTACACCTTC
size: NA; J: TRBJ2-7; V: TRBV5-4; D: TRBD2; CDR3: CASSLAAGLAVYEQYF; DNA: TGTGCCAGCAGCTTGGCCGCGGGACTAGCGGTGTACGAGCAGTACTTC
size: NA; J: TRBJ1-1; V: TRBV28; D: NA; CDR3: CASRGMNTEAFF; DNA: TGTGCCAGCAGGGGAATGAACACTGAAGCTTTCTTT
size: NA; J: TRBJ2-7; V: TRBV28; D: TRBD2; CDR3: CASSPRTSGSPYEQYF; DNA: TGTGCCAGCAGCCCAAGAACTAGCGGGAGCCCCTACGAGCAGTACTTC
size: few; J: TRBJ1-3; V: TRBV5-1; D: NA; CDR3: CASSLWTASGNTIYF; DNA: TGCGCCAGCAGCCTTTGGACAGCCTCTGGAAACACCATATATTTT
size: NA; J: TRBJ2-7; V: TRBV3-1/TRBV3-2; D: TRBD2; CDR3: CASSQVHRGGWSEQYF; DNA: TGTGCCAGCAGCCAAGTCCACCGGGGGGGGTGGAGCGAGCAGTACTTC
size: NA; J: TRBJ2-3; V: TRBV18; D: NA; CDR3: CASSPAGSYEADTQYF; DNA: TGTGCCAGCTCCCCAGCAGGGTCTTATGAGGCAGATACGCAGTATTTT